This TCR beta chain was observed in a study of T cell responses to AZD1222 COVID-19 vaccine (dated by TCRdb to the early 2020s). In terms of the full investigation: A total of 233 trial participants underwent TCR sequencing, of whom about 200 had received two doses of AZD1222 and approximately 26 had received two doses of the MenACWY control vaccine. Enrollment into the trials was organized by age into subgroups of 18-55, 56-69 and 70-plus years, and those subgroups contained about 150, 27 and 61 TCR-sequenced participants, respectively.

Regarding this clone: Its antigen is unknown. No clone much larger than this one lies a single base away; base qualities are absent.

The intended sense of this specimen's time point label: about 28 days (+/-7) after the second vaccine dose. AZD1222 recipients whose second dose came at about 4 weeks and those whose second dose came at about 12 weeks were combined into one group, since spike-specific TCR depth and breadth did not differ between the two schedules. Vaccinee samples came from UK trials COV001 and COV002, including a single-blind randomized controlled phase 2/3 trial of AZD1222 (ChAdOx1 nCoV-19) in healthy adults. For TCRbeta chain sequencing, PBMC samples from trial participants were taken at day 0 and at day 28 after the second dose. V is clipped by 1 base and J by 7 bases, and the sequence between their germline boundaries is 5 bases long. CDR1 and CDR2, looked up from the germline V gene (reference sequence), are LNHNV and YYDKDF. From the cysteine through the phenylalanine, the CDR3 covers 12 amino acids. Left in the record is the CDR3 DNA by itself, 36 bases read in frame from the first base.

The CDR3 regions of human TCRbeta chains were subjected to immunosequencing. The authors processed their data as follows. Repertoire TCRs were checked for matches against a reference library of SARS-CoV-2-specific TCRs that had been generated using the MIRA antigen-specificity platform. Breadth was defined as the fraction of unique TCRs that were SARS-CoV-2-associated. Depth was defined as the fraction of total T cells that were SARS-CoV-2-associated. Each spike-specific TCR was assigned to its reactive spike region and to a CD4 or CD8 class using the MIRA data. Log10-transformed breadth and depth values were compared by one-way ANOVA with Sidak's multiple comparisons tests. TCRdb retrieved this table from immuneACCESS and kept in-frame rearrangements only. Not all clones are present; in checked studies, unresolved V genes account for under half, and no reason is known for the remainder. The D gene and trimming were derived from the DNA, and the V and J assignments and clone size from that table. The sample table contains over 70,000 clones; only one count was recorded for roughly nine tenths of them. About 5% of the sample goes to the ten largest clones.

What the work shows at the level of the full study, not this receptor alone: No day 14 peak-response samples were available, so repertoires were characterized only after the peak T cell response. The 56-69-year group was small, and its depth increase did not reach significance, likely because of low power. The vaccine-associated CD4 TCRs covered the entire spike protein, and the dominant responses fell in regions 160-218 and 743-854. A significant rise in spike-specific TCR breadth and depth was observed after two AZD1222 doses relative to day 0 and relative to MenACWY recipients. Conclusions about previously exposed vaccinees are limited because only six or seven AZD1222 recipients were SARS-CoV-2 seropositive at baseline. Reportedly, almost half of the unique spike-specific TCRs recognized epitopes lying outside the regions that are mutated in the B.1.351 and B.1.1.7 variants. Participants were mostly white British, with more females than males. The authors suggested clonal diversity may have been underestimated.

The receptor was derived from an adult who received the AZD1222 COVID-19 vaccine. Sequencing was performed on peripheral blood, taken 28 days after the second AZD1222 dose. Recombination connected TRBV15 to TRBJ1-5; no D gene call is confident. The bases are TGTGCCACCAGCAGAGTAGCGCAGCCCCAGCATTTT. Its translation reads: CATSRVAQPQHF.